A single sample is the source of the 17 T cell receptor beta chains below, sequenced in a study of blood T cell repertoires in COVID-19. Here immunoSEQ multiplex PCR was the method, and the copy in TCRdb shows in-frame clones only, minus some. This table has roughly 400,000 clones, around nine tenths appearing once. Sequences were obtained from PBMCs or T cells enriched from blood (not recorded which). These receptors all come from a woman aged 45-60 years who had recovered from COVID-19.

For the CDR3, the DNA is TGTGCCAGTAGTACGCGCACCTGGGAAGGGGGCAATCAGCCCCAGCATTTT. This gives the protein CASSTRTWEGGNQPQHF. The chain links TRBV19 to TRBJ1-5; a weak D match, TRBD1 (5 bases). V was shortened by 4 bases and J by 2 bases, with 18 bases between the two germline ends. The CDR3 runs to 17 residues. In germline, CDR1 is LNHDA, CDR2 SQIVND (reference sequence).

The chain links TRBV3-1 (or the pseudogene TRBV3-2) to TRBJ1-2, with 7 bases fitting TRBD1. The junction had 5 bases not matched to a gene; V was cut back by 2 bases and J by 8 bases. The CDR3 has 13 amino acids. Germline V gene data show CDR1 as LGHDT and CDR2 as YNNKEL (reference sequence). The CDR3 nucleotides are TGTGCCAGCAGCCAAACAGGGGAGTACGGCTACACCTTC. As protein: CASSQTGEYGYTF.

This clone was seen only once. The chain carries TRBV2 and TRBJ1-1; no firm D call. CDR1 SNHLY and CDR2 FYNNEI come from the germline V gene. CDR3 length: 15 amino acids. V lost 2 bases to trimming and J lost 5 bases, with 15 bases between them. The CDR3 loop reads CASSERSGSKTEAFF. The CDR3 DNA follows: TGTGCCAGCAGTGAAAGGTCGGGATCGAAGACTGAAGCTTTCTTT.

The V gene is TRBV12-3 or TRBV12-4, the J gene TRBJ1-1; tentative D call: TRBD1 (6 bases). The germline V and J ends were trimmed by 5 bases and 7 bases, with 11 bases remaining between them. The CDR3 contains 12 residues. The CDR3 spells CASSRTVYEAFF. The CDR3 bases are TGTGCCAGCAGTCGGACAGTTTATGAAGCTTTCTTT.

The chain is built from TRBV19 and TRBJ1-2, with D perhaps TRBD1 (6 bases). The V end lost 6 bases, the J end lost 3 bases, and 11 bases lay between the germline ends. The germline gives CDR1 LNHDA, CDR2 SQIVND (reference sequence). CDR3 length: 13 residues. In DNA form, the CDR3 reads TGTGCCAGTAGGACGAACAGGGACTATGGCTACACCTTC. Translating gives CASRTNRDYGYTF.

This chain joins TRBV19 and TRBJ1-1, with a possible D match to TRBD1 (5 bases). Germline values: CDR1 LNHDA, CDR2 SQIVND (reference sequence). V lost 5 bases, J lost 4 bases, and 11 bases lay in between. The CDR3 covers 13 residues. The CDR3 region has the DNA TGTGCCAGTAGTTTATCCGGGGGCACTGAAGCTTTCTTT. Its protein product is CASSLSGGTEAFF.

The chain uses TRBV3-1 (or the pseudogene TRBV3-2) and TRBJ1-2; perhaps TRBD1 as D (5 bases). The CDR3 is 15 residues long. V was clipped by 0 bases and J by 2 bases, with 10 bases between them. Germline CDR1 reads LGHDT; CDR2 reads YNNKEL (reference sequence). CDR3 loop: CASSQDTGLNYGYTF. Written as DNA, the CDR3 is TGTGCCAGCAGCCAAGATACAGGTCTGAACTATGGCTACACCTTC.

The CDR3: CASSPDPRGKLFF. The CDR3 DNA follows: TGTGCCAGCAGTCCTGACCCACGCGGAAAACTGTTTTTT. This chain uses TRBV6-5 with TRBJ1-4; D unclear. CDR3 size: 13 residues. Trimming shortened V by 5 bases and J by 10 bases, and 14 bases separated the two germline ends. Per germline, CDR1 MNHEY and CDR2 SVGAGI.

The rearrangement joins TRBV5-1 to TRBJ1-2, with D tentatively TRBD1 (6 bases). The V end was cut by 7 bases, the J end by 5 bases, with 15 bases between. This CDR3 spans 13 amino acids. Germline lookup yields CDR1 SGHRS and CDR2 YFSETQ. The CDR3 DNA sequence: TGCGCCAGCGCACGGGACACGGGATATGGCTACACCTTC. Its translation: CASARDTGYGYTF. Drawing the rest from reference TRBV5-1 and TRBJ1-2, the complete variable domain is KAGVTQTPRYLIKTRGQQVTLSCSPISGHRSVSWYQQTPGQGLQFLFEYFSETQRNKGNFPGRFSGRQFSNSRSEMNVSTLELGDSALYLCASARDTGYGYTFGSGTRLTVV.

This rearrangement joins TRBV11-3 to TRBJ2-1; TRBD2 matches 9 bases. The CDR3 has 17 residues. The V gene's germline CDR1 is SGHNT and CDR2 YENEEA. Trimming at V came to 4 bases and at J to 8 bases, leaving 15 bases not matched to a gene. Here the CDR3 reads CASSSSHPGTSFHEQFF. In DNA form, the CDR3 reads TGTGCCAGCAGCTCCTCGCACCCCGGGACTAGCTTCCATGAGCAGTTCTTC. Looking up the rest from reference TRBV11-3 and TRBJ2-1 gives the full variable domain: EAGVVQSPRYKIIEKKQPVAFWCNPISGHNTLYWYLQNLGQGPELLIRYENEEAVDDSQLPKDRFSAERLKGVDSTLKIQPAELGDSAVYLCASSSSHPGTSFHEQFFGPGTRLTVL.

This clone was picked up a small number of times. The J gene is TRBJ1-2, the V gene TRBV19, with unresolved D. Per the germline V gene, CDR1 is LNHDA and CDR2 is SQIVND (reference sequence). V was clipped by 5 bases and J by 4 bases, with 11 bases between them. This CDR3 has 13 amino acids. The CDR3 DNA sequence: TGTGCCAGTAGTCCTCGGGGTGGCTATGGCTACACCTTC. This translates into CASSPRGGYGYTF.

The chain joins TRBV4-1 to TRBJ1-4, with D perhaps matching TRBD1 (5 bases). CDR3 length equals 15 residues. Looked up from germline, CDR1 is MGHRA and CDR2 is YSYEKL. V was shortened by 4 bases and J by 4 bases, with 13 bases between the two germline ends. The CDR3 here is CASSPGPGVNEKLFF. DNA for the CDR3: TGCGCCAGCAGCCCAGGGCCTGGGGTTAATGAAAAACTGTTTTTT.

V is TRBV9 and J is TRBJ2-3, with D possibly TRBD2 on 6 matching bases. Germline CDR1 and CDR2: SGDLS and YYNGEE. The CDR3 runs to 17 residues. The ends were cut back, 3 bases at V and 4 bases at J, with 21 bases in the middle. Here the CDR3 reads CASSARTGTLTPDTQYF. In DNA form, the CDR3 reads TGTGCCAGCAGCGCCCGAACGGGGACTTTGACGCCAGATACGCAGTATTTT. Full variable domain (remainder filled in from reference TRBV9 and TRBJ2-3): DSGVTQTPKHLITATGQRVTLRCSPRSGDLSVYWYQQSLDQGLQFLIQYYNGEERAKGNILERFSAQQFPDLHSELNLSSLELGDSALYFCASSARTGTLTPDTQYFGPGTRLTVL.

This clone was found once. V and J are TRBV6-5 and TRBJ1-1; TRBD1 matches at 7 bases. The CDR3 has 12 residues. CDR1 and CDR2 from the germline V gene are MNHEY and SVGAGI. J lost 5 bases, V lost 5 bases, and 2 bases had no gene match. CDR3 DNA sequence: TGTGCCAGCAGTCAGGGACAGACTGAAGCTTTCTTT. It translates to CASSQGQTEAFF.

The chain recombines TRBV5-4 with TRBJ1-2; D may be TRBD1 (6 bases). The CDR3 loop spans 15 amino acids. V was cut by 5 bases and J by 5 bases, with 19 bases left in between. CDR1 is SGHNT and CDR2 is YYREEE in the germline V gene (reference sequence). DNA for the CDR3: TGTGCCAGCAGTCCCACGACAGGCGAAGGATATGGCTACACCTTC. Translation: CASSPTTGEGYGYTF.

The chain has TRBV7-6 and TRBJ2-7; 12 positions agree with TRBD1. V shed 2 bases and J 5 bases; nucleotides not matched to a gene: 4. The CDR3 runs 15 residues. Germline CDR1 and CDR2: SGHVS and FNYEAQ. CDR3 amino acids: CASSLNRDRGHEQYF. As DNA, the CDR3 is TGTGCCAGCAGCTTAAACCGGGACAGGGGGCACGAGCAGTACTTC.

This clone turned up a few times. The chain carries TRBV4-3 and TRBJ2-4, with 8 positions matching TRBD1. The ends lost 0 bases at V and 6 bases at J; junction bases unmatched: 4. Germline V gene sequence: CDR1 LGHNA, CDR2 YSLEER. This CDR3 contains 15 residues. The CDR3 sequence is CASSQEGQGANIQYF. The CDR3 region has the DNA TGCGCCAGCAGCCAAGAAGGACAGGGAGCAAACATTCAGTACTTC.